This T cell receptor beta chain was identified in a study of blood T cell repertoires in COVID-19. About the research overall: The origin of the acute and convalescent COVID-19 samples was the United States, Italy and Spain. Sample material is recorded as cDNA or gDNA derived from T cells, B-cell-depleted T cells, or PBMCs.

The CDR3 is 18 residues long. This clone has only a few counts. Per the authors' pipeline: Reference gene primers were amplified, and this amplification served to estimate nucleated cell counts. The assay was immunoSEQ multiplex PCR, and TCRdb's table has in-frame clones only and misses some. Clone size and the V and J calls come from that table; the DNA yielded D and trimming. This table has approximately 160,000 clones, over 70% appearing once. The rearrangement uses TRBV12-2 and TRBJ2-3; the table's D call TRBD2 went unverified against the DNA. TRBV12-2 is given as a pseudogene. The TCR comes from a man aged 70-80 years with acute or convalescent COVID-19. Sequencing input: peripheral blood. CDR3 coding DNA: TGTGCAAGTCGCCGAATGGGACTAGCGGATGTTCGAGCAGATACGCAGTATTTT. This translates into CASRRMGLADVRADTQYF.